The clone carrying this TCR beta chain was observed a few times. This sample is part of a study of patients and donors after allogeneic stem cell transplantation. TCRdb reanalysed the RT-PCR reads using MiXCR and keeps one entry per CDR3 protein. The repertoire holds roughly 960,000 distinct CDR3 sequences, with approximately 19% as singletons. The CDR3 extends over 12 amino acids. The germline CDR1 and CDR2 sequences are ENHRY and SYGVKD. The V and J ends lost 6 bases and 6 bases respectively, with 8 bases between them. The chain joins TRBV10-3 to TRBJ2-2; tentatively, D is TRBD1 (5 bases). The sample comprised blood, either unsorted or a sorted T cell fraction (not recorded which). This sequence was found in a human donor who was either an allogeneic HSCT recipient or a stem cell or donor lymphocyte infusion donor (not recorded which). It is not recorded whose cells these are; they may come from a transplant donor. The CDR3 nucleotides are TGTGCCATCAGCCAGGGTCCCGGGGAGCTGTTTTTT. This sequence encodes CAISQGPGELFF.